The present T cell receptor beta chain was sequenced within a study of T cell repertoires in cytomegalovirus infection. Study-level information: Both a matching HLA type and CMV infection were indicated by public TCR beta signatures. Findings and caveats of the study: The response measured ex vivo was dominated by TCR beta clonotypes (HLA-C-restricted and CMV-specific). Cumulative public TCR beta family frequency identified CMV carriers with the relevant HLA.

TCRdb reprocessed the reads via MiXCR and lists one record per CDR3 protein. The data contain about 200,000 distinct CDR3 sequences, 8% to 10% of them singletons. The CDR3 loop spans 20 amino acids. Losses at the gene ends were 1 base for V and 2 bases for J; bases not matched to a gene: 11. CDR1 is SGHTA and CDR2 is FQGNSA in the germline V gene. This clonotype has at least ten counts. What it binds is unknown. The V call is TRBV7-2, the J call TRBJ2-7, with 16 bases lining up with TRBD2. The sequence derives from a human donor in good health (CMV status not recorded). Some clones in this sample may be carry-over from other donors' samples. Sequenced input: PBMCs. CDR3: CASSLVAGLAGGIGTYEQYF. In DNA form, the CDR3 reads TGTGCCAGCAGCTTAGTAGCGGGACTAGCGGGAGGGATTGGAACCTACGAGCAGTACTTC.